The 11 T cell receptor beta chains reported below all come from one sample, sequenced in a study of early T cells in non-severe SARS-CoV-2 infection. TCRdb reprocessed the 5' RACE reads via MiXCR and lists one record per CDR3 protein. Among around 110,000 distinct CDR3 sequences listed, around 10% were seen once. The sequencing sample was made of whole blood. The receptors here all came from an adult who was a healthcare worker with PCR-confirmed SARS-CoV-2 infection or an uninfected control (not recorded which).

This clonotype was counted ten times or more. The chain couples TRBV7-6 to TRBJ2-2; no firm D call. Germline V gene data show CDR1 as SGHVS and CDR2 as FNYEAQ. The CDR3 runs 17 residues. V dropped 2 bases and J dropped 0 bases, with 13 bases sitting between them. The CDR3 here is CASSLMSTRTNTGELFF. The CDR3 DNA sequence: TGTGCCAGCAGCTTAATGTCGACACGGACGAACACCGGGGAGCTGTTTTTT. The full variable domain, completed using reference TRBV7-6 and TRBJ2-2, is GAGVSQSPRYKVTKRGQDVALRCDPISGHVSLYWYRQALGQGPEFLTYFNYEAQQDKSGLPNDRFSAERPEGSISTLTIQRTEQRDSAMYRCASSLMSTRTNTGELFFGEGSRLTVL.

A few counts support this clonotype. The chain employs TRBV20-1 and TRBJ2-7, with D tentatively TRBD1 (5 bases). The V gene's germline CDR1 is DFQATT and CDR2 SNEGSKA (reference sequence). The V end was cut by 6 bases, the J end by 6 bases, with 18 bases between. CDR3 length equals 13 residues. The CDR3 spells CSAEVGAPREQYF. The CDR3 coding sequence is TGCAGTGCCGAAGTTGGGGCACCTCGCGAGCAGTACTTC.

This clonotype was picked up many times. The rearrangement joins TRBV24-1 to TRBJ2-3; no reliable D call. The germline V gene has CDR1 KGHDR and CDR2 SFDVKD. The length of the CDR3 is 15 residues. The V end was cut by 0 bases, the J end by 5 bases, with 11 bases between. The CDR3 loop reads CATSDLVRGGDTQYF. The CDR3 DNA reads TGTGCCACCAGTGATTTGGTCCGCGGTGGAGATACGCAGTATTTT.

This chain links TRBV20-1 with TRBJ2-6; D ambiguous. The CDR3 extends over 14 amino acids. Germline V gene sequence: CDR1 DFQATT, CDR2 SNEGSKA (reference sequence). Trimming stripped 5 bases from V and 0 bases from J, with 8 bases between. CDR3 DNA sequence: TGCAGTGCTCCCCTTGACTCTGGGGCCAACGTCCTGACTTTC. Its translation: CSAPLDSGANVLTF.

The chain couples TRBV12-3 or TRBV12-4 to TRBJ1-1; unclear D gene. This CDR3 is built from 12 residues. Trimming stripped 5 bases from V and 4 bases from J, with 8 bases between. CDR3 residues: CASSLFGTEAFF. CDR3 bases: TGTGCCAGCAGTCTGTTTGGCACTGAAGCTTTCTTT.

This clonotype has a count of ten or more. CDR3 DNA: TGCGCCAGCAGCCCAGGACTAGCGGGAGGGATAACCTACAATGAGCAGTTCTTC. It specifies CASSPGLAGGITYNEQFF. The rearrangement uses TRBV5-1 and TRBJ2-1, with 15 bases matching TRBD2. The germline CDR1 and CDR2 sequences are SGHRS and YFSETQ. The trim removed 4 bases at V and 2 bases at J, leaving 7 bases unmatched. This CDR3 contains 18 residues. Full variable domain (missing parts from reference TRBV5-1 and TRBJ2-1): KAGVTQTPRYLIKTRGQQVTLSCSPISGHRSVSWYQQTPGQGLQFLFEYFSETQRNKGNFPGRFSGRQFSNSRSEMNVSTLELGDSALYLCASSPGLAGGITYNEQFFGPGTRLTVL.

The sample holds many counts of this clonotype. The chain joins TRBV7-9 to TRBJ1-6, with no clear D. The CDR3 covers 18 residues. Germline assignment: CDR1 SEHNR and CDR2 FQNEAQ (reference sequence). Deletions cut 5 bases from V and 6 bases from J, with 23 bases between. This CDR3 is CASSPVLRVQFLNSPLHF. The CDR3 coding sequence is TGTGCCAGCAGCCCTGTGTTGAGGGTTCAATTCCTTAATTCACCCCTCCACTTT.

The chain joins TRBV6-1 to TRBJ1-5, with 9 positions matching TRBD1. Germline V gives CDR1 MNHNS, CDR2 SASEGT. V shed 5 bases and J 6 bases; nucleotides not matched to a gene: 5. This CDR3 is 14 amino acids long. The CDR3 loop is CASSHRGLSQPQHF. CDR3 nucleotide sequence: TGTGCCAGCAGTCACAGGGGGCTAAGTCAGCCCCAGCATTTT.

This clonotype has ten or more counts. This sequence joins TRBV7-9 and TRBJ2-7; D remains unclear. Per the germline V gene, CDR1 is SEHNR and CDR2 is FQNEAQ (reference sequence). This CDR3 is 14 amino acids long. V shed 1 base and J shed 4 bases, with 11 bases lying between them. The CDR3 region is CASSLEASRYEQYF. The CDR3 bases are TGTGCCAGCAGCTTAGAAGCCTCCAGGTACGAGCAGTACTTC.

The sample holds many counts of this clonotype. The rearrangement links TRBV7-6 to TRBJ2-3; 7 nucleotides match TRBD1. This CDR3 spans 16 amino acids. Trimming took 5 bases from V and 1 from J; bases not matched to a gene: 9. Germline loops: CDR1 SGHVS, CDR2 FNYEAQ. The CDR3 is CASSNRTGGRTDTQYF. The CDR3 DNA reads as TGTGCCAGCAGCAATCGGACAGGAGGACGCACAGATACGCAGTATTTT.

This clonotype was found many times. This chain joins TRBV4-1 and TRBJ1-4; TRBD1 matches 9 bases. The CDR3 runs to 17 residues. V was clipped by 0 bases and J by 8 bases; unmatched bases: 10. Germline CDR1 and CDR2: MGHRA and YSYEKL. The DNA of the CDR3 is TGCGCCAGCAGCCAAGATTCTGTGGGGACAGGGAGAGAAAAACTGTTTTTT. It yields the protein CASSQDSVGTGREKLFF.